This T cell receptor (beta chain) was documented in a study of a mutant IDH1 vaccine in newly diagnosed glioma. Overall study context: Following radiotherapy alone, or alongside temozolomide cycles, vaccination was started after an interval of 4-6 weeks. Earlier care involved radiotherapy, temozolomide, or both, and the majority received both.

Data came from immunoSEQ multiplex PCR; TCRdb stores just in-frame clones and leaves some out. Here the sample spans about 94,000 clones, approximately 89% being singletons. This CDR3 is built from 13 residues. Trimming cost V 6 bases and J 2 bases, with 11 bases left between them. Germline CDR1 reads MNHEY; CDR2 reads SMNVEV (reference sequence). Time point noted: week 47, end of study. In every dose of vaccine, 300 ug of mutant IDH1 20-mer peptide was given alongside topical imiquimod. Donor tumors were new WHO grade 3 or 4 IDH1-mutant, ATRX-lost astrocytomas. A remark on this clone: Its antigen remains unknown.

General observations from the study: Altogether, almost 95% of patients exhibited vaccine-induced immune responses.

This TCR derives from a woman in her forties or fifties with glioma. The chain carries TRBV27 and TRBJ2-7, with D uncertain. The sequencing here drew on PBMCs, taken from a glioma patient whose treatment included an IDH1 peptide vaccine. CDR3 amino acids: CASSGPNTYEQYF. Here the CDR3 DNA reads TGTGCCAGCAGCGGTCCTAATACCTACGAGCAGTACTTC.